Following are 11 T cell receptor beta chains from one sample sequenced in a study of blood T cell repertoires in COVID-19. Sequencing used immunoSEQ multiplex PCR; TCRdb keeps in-frame clones, though not all of them. The sample contains about 280,000 clones, about 83% of which appear only once. Sequencing was done on a sample of peripheral blood. Receptors were obtained from a woman between 50 and 59 years old who had recovered from COVID-19.

The chain employs TRBV28 and TRBJ2-1, with 7 nucleotides matching TRBD1. The CDR3 extends over 16 amino acids. With 6 bases clipped from V and 0 bases from J, the junction kept 8 bases outside the gene matches. Germline lookup yields CDR1 MDHEN and CDR2 SYDVKM. The CDR3 DNA sequence: TGTGCCAGCAGGATGCAACAGGGGAGCTCCTACAATGAGCAGTTCTTC. Translating it yields CASRMQQGSSYNEQFF.

CDR3 in amino acids: CASSLLGGRTEAFF. The DNA for the CDR3 is TGTGCCAGCAGTCTGCTCGGAGGCCGGACTGAAGCTTTCTTT. The genes are TRBV2 and TRBJ1-1; the D is unclear. Trimming removed 5 bases from V and 5 bases from J, with 15 bases in between. CDR3 size: 14 residues. Per the germline V gene, CDR1 is SNHLY and CDR2 is FYNNEI.

The J gene is TRBJ2-6, the V gene TRBV27, with TRBD1 matching 9 bases. The V and J ends lost 5 bases and 10 bases, in that order; junction bases with no gene match: 6. The CDR3 spans 14 residues. Germline CDR1 reads MNHEY; CDR2 reads SMNVEV (reference sequence). CDR3 nucleotides: TGTGCCAGCAGTGAACAGGGGGCGGTTAACGTCCTGACTTTC. It specifies CASSEQGAVNVLTF.

The gene calls are TRBV21-1 and TRBJ1-1; the table's D call of TRBD1 was not tested on the DNA. TRBV21-1 is noted as a pseudogene. CDR3 length: 20 amino acids. The CDR3 DNA reads TGTGCCAGCAGCAAAAAAAGGGCCGGACAGGGAGGGACCACGAACACTGAAGCTTTCTTT. Translation gives CASSKKRAGQGGTTNTEAFF.

The chain uses TRBV28 and TRBJ1-2, with 9 bases identical to TRBD1. The V gene's germline CDR1 is MDHEN and CDR2 SYDVKM. V lost 8 bases and J lost 9; bases outside the gene matches: 10. CDR3 length equals 13 residues. CDR3 nucleotide sequence: TGTGCCAGCCGGGCCGGGACAGGGAACCGCTACACCTTC. Translated, it gives CASRAGTGNRYTF.

The rearrangement joins TRBV15 to TRBJ2-5; 11 bases align to TRBD2. V was clipped by 7 bases and J by 5 bases; unmatched bases: 6. The CDR3 runs 14 residues. The germline CDR1 and CDR2 sequences are LNHNV and YYDKDF (reference sequence). This CDR3 is CATTLAGGWETQYF. CDR3 DNA: TGTGCCACCACCTTAGCGGGGGGGTGGGAGACCCAGTACTTC.

The chain employs TRBV27 and TRBJ2-3; TRBD2 aligns across 7 bases. V gave up 6 bases and J gave up 2 bases; unmatched junction bases: 5. CDR3 size: 14 residues. CDR1 and CDR2 (germline): MNHEY, SMNVEV (reference sequence). DNA for the CDR3: TGTGCCAGCAGCTCACTAGCGATCACAGATACGCAGTATTTT. Protein sequence: CASSSLAITDTQYF.

J is TRBJ2-3 and V is TRBV27; 12 bases agree with TRBD2. The CDR3 is 15 residues long. Unmatched junction bases numbered 5, after V lost 5 bases and J lost 5 bases. CDR1 and CDR2 (germline): MNHEY, SMNVEV (reference sequence). The CDR3 loop is CASSLLAGGQDTQYF. The CDR3 coding sequence is TGTGCCAGCAGTCTACTAGCGGGAGGACAAGATACGCAGTATTTT.

The chain links TRBV27 to TRBJ2-3, with 10 bases matching TRBD2. The germline gives CDR1 MNHEY, CDR2 SMNVEV (reference sequence). V shed 8 bases, J shed 4 bases, and the junction held 3 bases outside the gene matches. This CDR3 has 13 amino acids. DNA of the CDR3: TGTGCCAGCCGGACTAGCGGTTCAGATACGCAGTATTTT. Translated, it gives CASRTSGSDTQYF.

This clone has only a few counts. The chain uses TRBV6-1 and TRBJ1-2, with a tentative D call TRBD1 (6 bases). The V gene lost 1 base and the J gene lost 5 bases, with 11 bases spanning the gap. CDR1 is MNHNS and CDR2 is SASEGT in the germline V gene. The CDR3 totals 14 residues. In DNA, the CDR3 is TGTGCCAGCAGTGAAGGACAGGACGGGTATGGCTACACCTTC. Amino acid sequence: CASSEGQDGYGYTF.

This chain links TRBV27 with TRBJ2-5; D is possibly TRBD1 (5 bases). The CDR3 is 14 residues long. V dropped 0 bases and J dropped 4 bases, with 9 bases sitting between them. Germline V gene lookup returns CDR1 MNHEY and CDR2 SMNVEV (reference sequence). For the CDR3, the DNA is TGTGCCAGCAGTTTATCGGGGCCCCCAGAGACCCAGTACTTC. Its protein is CASSLSGPPETQYF.